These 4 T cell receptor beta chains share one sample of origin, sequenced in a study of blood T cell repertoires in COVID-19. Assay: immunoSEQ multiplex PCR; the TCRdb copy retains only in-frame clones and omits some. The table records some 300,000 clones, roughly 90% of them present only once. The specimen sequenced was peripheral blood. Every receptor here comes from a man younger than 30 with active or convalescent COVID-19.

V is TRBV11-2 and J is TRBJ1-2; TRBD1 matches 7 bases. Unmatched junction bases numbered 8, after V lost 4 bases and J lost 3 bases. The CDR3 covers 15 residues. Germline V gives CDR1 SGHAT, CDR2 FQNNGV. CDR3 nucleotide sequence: TGTGCCAGCAGCTCCCCCGGACAGGTCGACTATGGCTACACCTTC. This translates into CASSSPGQVDYGYTF. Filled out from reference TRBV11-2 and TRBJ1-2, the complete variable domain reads EAGVAQSPRYKIIEKRQSVAFWCNPISGHATLYWYQQILGQGPKLLIQFQNNGVVDDSQLPKDRFSAERLKGVDSTLKIQPAKLEDSAVYLCASSSPGQVDYGYTFGSGTRLTVV.

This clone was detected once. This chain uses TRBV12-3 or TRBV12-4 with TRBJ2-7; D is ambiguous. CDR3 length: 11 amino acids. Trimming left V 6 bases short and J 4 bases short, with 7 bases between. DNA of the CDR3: TGTGCCAGCAGAGACTTATACGAGCAGTACTTC. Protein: CASRDLYEQYF.

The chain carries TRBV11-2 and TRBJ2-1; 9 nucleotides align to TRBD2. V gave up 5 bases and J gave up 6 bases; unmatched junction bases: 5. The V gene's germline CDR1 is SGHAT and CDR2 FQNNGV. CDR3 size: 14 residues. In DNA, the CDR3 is TGTGCCAGCAGCCTATCAGCGGGGGGCAATGAGCAGTTCTTC. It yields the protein CASSLSAGGNEQFF.

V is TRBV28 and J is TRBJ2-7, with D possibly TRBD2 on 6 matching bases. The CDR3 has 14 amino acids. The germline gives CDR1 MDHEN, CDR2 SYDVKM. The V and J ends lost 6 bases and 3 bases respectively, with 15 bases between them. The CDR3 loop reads CASSHGGQIYEQYF. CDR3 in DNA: TGTGCCAGCAGCCATGGAGGGCAGATCTACGAGCAGTACTTC.